This T cell receptor beta chain was profiled in a study of T cells in women clearing cervical HPV infection. Generated by immunoSEQ multiplex PCR, the TCRdb table keeps only in-frame clones and is missing some. This repertoire comprises 20,000 to 30,000 clones; its ten largest clones make up around 10%. HPV was found by MY09/MY11 PCR and dot-blot genotyping. The sequencing sample was made of blood buffy coat. This receptor was obtained from a woman between 18 and 69 years old with a cervical HPV16 infection that either progressed to CIN3+ or cleared (not recorded which).

The CDR3 is CSVKDTGRRYEQYF. CDR3 bases read: TGCAGCGTGAAAGATACAGGGAGACGCTACGAG. The rearrangement links TRBV29-1 to TRBJ2-7; D may be TRBD1 (6 bases). Read data end 3 residues before the CDR3 end; the end is taken from the germline J gene. The CDR3 length is 14 residues. The V end was cut by 6 bases, the J end by 3 bases, with 18 bases between. Germline CDR1 and CDR2: SQVTM and ANQGSEA.